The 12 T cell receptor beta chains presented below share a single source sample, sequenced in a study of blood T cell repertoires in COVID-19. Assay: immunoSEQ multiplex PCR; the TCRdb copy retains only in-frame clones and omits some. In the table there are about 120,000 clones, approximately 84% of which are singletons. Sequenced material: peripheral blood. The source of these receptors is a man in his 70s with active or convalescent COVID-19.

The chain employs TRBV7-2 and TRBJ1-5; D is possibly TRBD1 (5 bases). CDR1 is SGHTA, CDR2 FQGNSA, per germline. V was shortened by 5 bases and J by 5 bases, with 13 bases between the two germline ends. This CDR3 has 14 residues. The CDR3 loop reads CASSPRVGYQPQHF. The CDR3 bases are TGTGCCAGCAGCCCCAGGGTTGGTTATCAGCCCCAGCATTTT.

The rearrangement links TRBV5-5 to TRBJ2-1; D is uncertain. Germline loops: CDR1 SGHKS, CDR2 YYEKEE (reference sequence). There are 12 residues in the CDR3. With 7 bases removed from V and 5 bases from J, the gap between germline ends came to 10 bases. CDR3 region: CASLILHNEQFF. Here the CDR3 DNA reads TGTGCCAGCCTAATTCTACACAATGAGCAGTTCTTC.

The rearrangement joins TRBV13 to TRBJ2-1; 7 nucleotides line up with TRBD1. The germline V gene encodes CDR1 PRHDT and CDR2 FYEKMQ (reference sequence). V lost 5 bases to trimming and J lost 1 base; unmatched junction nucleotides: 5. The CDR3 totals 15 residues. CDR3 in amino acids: CASSQKTGSYNEQFF. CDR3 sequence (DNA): TGTGCCAGCAGCCAAAAGACAGGGTCCTACAATGAGCAGTTCTTC.

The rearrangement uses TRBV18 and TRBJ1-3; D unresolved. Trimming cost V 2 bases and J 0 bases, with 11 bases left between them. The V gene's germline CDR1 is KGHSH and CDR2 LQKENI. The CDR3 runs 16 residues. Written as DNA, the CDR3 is TGTGCCAGCTCACCAGGGCCTAACCGCTCTGGAAACACCATATATTTT. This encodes CASSPGPNRSGNTIYF.

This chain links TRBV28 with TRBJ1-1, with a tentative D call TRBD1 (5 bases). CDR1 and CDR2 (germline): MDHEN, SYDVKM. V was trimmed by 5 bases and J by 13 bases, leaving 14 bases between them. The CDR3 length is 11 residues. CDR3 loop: CASSAVAGGFF. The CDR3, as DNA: TGTGCCAGCAGTGCGGTCGCCGGGGGTTTCTTT.

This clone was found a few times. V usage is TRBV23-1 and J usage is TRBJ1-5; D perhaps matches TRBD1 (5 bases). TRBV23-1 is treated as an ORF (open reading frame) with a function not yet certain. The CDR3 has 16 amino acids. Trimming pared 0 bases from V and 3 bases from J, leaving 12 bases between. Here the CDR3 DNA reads TGCGCCAGCAGTCAATCGGCGGGGGATGACAATCAGCCCCAGCATTTT. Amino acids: CASSQSAGDDNQPQHF.

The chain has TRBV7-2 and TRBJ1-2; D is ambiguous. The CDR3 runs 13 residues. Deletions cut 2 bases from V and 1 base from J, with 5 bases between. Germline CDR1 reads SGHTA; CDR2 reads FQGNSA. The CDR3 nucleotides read TGTGCCAGCAGCTTAAACAGTAACTATGGCTACACCTTC. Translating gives CASSLNSNYGYTF.

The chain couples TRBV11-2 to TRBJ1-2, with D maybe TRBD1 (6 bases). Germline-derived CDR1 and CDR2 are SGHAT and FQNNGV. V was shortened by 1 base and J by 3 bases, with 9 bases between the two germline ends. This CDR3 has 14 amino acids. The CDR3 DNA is TGTGCCAGCAGCTTAGCTAGACAGGACTATGGCTACACCTTC. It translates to CASSLARQDYGYTF.

This CDR3 is CASSGLTGQNTGELFF. The CDR3 nucleotides read TGTGCCAGCAGTGGGTTAACAGGGCAGAACACCGGGGAGCTGTTTTTT. The chain is built from TRBV6-1 and TRBJ2-2; D might be TRBD1 (6 bases). The germline V and J ends were trimmed by 4 bases and 1 base, with 13 bases remaining between them. There are 16 residues in the CDR3. CDR1 and CDR2 (germline): MNHNS, SASEGT.

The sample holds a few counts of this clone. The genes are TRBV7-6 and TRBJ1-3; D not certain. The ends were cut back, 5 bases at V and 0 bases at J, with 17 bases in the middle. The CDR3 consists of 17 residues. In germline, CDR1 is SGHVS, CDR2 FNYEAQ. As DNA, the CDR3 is TGTGCCAGCAGCCCGAGAGGCGGCGGGGTCTCTGGAAACACCATATATTTT. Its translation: CASSPRGGGVSGNTIYF.

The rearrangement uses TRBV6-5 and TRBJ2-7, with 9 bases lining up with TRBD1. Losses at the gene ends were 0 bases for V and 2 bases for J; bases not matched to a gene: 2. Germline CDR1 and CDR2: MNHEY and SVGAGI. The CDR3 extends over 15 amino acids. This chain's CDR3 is CASSYSGQGTYEQYF. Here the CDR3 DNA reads TGTGCCAGCAGTTACTCGGGACAGGGAACCTACGAGCAGTACTTC.

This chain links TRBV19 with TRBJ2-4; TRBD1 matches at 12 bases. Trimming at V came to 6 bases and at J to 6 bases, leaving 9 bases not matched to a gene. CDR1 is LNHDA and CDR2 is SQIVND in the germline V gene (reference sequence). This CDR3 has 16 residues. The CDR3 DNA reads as TGTGCCAGTAGCCTGGTGCCGGGACAGGGGGCAAACATTCAGTACTTC. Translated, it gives CASSLVPGQGANIQYF.